The present T cell receptor (beta chain) was sequenced within a study of T cell changes during pregnancy in multiple sclerosis. Method: immunoSEQ multiplex PCR; TCRdb's copy keeps in-frame clones and lacks some. The table records over 40,000 clones, roughly 88% of them present only once. The length of the CDR3 is 16 residues. Trimming cost V 3 bases and J 4 bases, with 18 bases left between them. CDR1 SGDLS and CDR2 YYNGEE come from the germline V gene. The sequence was obtained from a female donor in good health, enrolled as a control in a pregnancy study. The chain recombines TRBV9 with TRBJ2-3, with D tentatively TRBD1 (5 bases). The source material was peripheral blood, sampled in the first trimester of pregnancy. CDR3 amino acids: CASSAYPGFSADTQYF. The CDR3 region has the DNA TGTGCCAGCAGCGCCTATCCAGGGTTCTCCGCAGATACGCAGTATTTT.